A selection of T cell receptor beta chains follows, all from one sample in a study of cytomegalovirus exposure and HLA in healthy donors. The table came from immunoSEQ multiplex PCR; TCRdb's copy has only in-frame clones and leaves some out. The sample lists tens of thousands of clones; roughly 79% were seen once. Sequenced material: PBMCs. The receptors here all came from a woman aged 40 to 55 in good health and CMV-seronegative. Both conserved end residues are part of each CDR3. D genes are given only for firm matches. Only some rows state a clone size, as once, few, many or a class for expanded clones.

len: 12
j_gene: TRBJ1-6
abundance: .
v_gene: TRBV2
d_gene: .
CDR3nt: TGTGCCAGCGGCCGAGAGGGCTCACCCCTCCACTTT
CDR3aa: CASGREGSPLHF

len: 16
j_gene: TRBJ2-3
abundance: few
v_gene: TRBV30
d_gene: .
CDR3nt: TGTGTCTGGGCGCCTCAGGGTCTTTTGAGCACAGATACGCAGTATTTT
CDR3aa: CVWAPQGLLSTDTQYF

len: 11
j_gene: TRBJ1-1
abundance: few
v_gene: TRBV20-1
d_gene: .
CDR3nt: TGCAGTGCCCCGGACTTTCCTGAAGCTTTCTTT
CDR3aa: CSAPDFPEAFF

len: 16
j_gene: TRBJ1-5
abundance: .
v_gene: TRBV7-2
d_gene: .
CDR3nt: TGTGCCAGCAGCTTAGTGGCAGGGCATAGCAATCAGCCCCAGCATTTT
CDR3aa: CASSLVAGHSNQPQHF

len: 15
j_gene: TRBJ1-3
abundance: few
v_gene: TRBV7-9
d_gene: .
CDR3nt: TGTGCCAGCAGCTTAGTCGCGGGGCAGGGAAACACCATATATTTT
CDR3aa: CASSLVAGQGNTIYF

len: 13
j_gene: TRBJ2-6
abundance: few
v_gene: TRBV30
d_gene: .
CDR3nt: TGTGCCAGAGACAACTCTGGGGCCAACGTCCTGACTTTC
CDR3aa: CARDNSGANVLTF

len: 14
j_gene: TRBJ1-4
abundance: few
v_gene: TRBV5-1
d_gene: .
CDR3nt: TGCGCCAGCAGCCTCGGACAGCGGGGTGAAAAACTGTTTTTT
CDR3aa: CASSLGQRGEKLFF

len: 14
j_gene: TRBJ1-1
abundance: .
v_gene: TRBV18
d_gene: .
CDR3nt: TGTGCCAGCTCACCAAGGGCAGGGGTCACTGAAGCTTTCTTT
CDR3aa: CASSPRAGVTEAFF

len: 16
j_gene: TRBJ2-2
abundance: .
v_gene: TRBV6-1
d_gene: TRBD1
CDR3nt: TGTGCCAGCAGTGGGGGACAGGTGGAGAACACCGGGGAGCTGTTTTTT
CDR3aa: CASSGGQVENTGELFF

len: 15
j_gene: TRBJ1-6
abundance: .
v_gene: TRBV30
d_gene: .
CDR3nt: TGTGCCTGGAGTGACAGGGTTTCGGGAAATTCACCCCTCCACTTT
CDR3aa: CAWSDRVSGNSPLHF

len: 13
j_gene: TRBJ2-2
abundance: .
v_gene: TRBV6-5
d_gene: TRBD1
CDR3nt: TGTGCCAGCACTAGGGGGCACACCGGGGAGCTGTTTTTT
CDR3aa: CASTRGHTGELFF

len: 14
j_gene: TRBJ1-4
abundance: .
v_gene: TRBV30
d_gene: .
CDR3nt: TGTGCCTGGGGGCCGGGGGGAACAAATGAAAAACTGTTTTTT
CDR3aa: CAWGPGGTNEKLFF

len: 14
j_gene: TRBJ1-2
abundance: many
v_gene: TRBV5-6
d_gene: .
CDR3nt: TGTGCCAGCAGCTTGGTATCCGGGGAGAAAGGCTACACCTTC
CDR3aa: CASSLVSGEKGYTF

len: 16
j_gene: TRBJ2-3
abundance: .
v_gene: TRBV5-4
d_gene: TRBD2
CDR3nt: TGTGCCAGCAGCCCTAGTAGCGGGGGGGTGACAGATACGCAGTATTTT
CDR3aa: CASSPSSGGVTDTQYF

len: 20
j_gene: TRBJ2-1
abundance: .
v_gene: TRBV4-1
d_gene: TRBD2
CDR3nt: TGCGCCAGCAGCCCTCGTCGGGGACTAGTAACGAGCTACTCCTACAATGAGCAGTTCTTC
CDR3aa: CASSPRRGLVTSYSYNEQFF

len: 16
j_gene: TRBJ2-7
abundance: .
v_gene: TRBV7-9
d_gene: TRBD2
CDR3nt: TGTGCCAGCAGCCCCTACCTAGCGGGCGTCGCCTACGAGCAGTACTTC
CDR3aa: CASSPYLAGVAYEQYF

len: 12
j_gene: TRBJ1-5
abundance: .
v_gene: TRBV30
d_gene: .
CDR3nt: TGTGCCTGGCAGGGAAGCAATCAGCCCCAGCATTTT
CDR3aa: CAWQGSNQPQHF

len: 12
j_gene: TRBJ2-1
abundance: .
v_gene: TRBV30
d_gene: .
CDR3nt: TGTGCCTGGAGTCGCCAGTACAATGAGCAGTTCTTC
CDR3aa: CAWSRQYNEQFF

len: 14
j_gene: TRBJ1-1
abundance: .
v_gene: TRBV5-1
d_gene: .
CDR3nt: TGCGCCAGCAGCTACCTCAACTTGAACACTGAAGCTTTCTTT
CDR3aa: CASSYLNLNTEAFF

len: 13
j_gene: TRBJ1-1
abundance: once
v_gene: TRBV6-5
d_gene: .
CDR3nt: TGTGCCAGCAGCCGTGGGGGAGGGGCTGAAGCTTTCTTT
CDR3aa: CASSRGGGAEAFF

len: 12
j_gene: TRBJ2-3
abundance: once
v_gene: TRBV2
d_gene: TRBD2
CDR3nt: TGTGCCAGCGGACTAGCGGGAGATACGCAGTATTTT
CDR3aa: CASGLAGDTQYF

len: 14
j_gene: TRBJ1-4
abundance: .
v_gene: TRBV19
d_gene: .
CDR3nt: TGTGCCAGTAGTAACGACAGGACTAATGAAAAACTGTTTTTT
CDR3aa: CASSNDRTNEKLFF

len: 16
j_gene: TRBJ2-1
abundance: .
v_gene: TRBV5-1
d_gene: TRBD1
CDR3nt: TGCGCCAGCAGCTTGCCACAGGGGGCTAACGCGGATGAGCAGTTCTTC
CDR3aa: CASSLPQGANADEQFF

len: 16
j_gene: TRBJ2-3
abundance: .
v_gene: TRBV4-2
d_gene: TRBD2
CDR3nt: TGTGCCAGCAGCCAAGGCGGGGGGCTGAGCACAGATACGCAGTATTTT
CDR3aa: CASSQGGGLSTDTQYF

len: 15
j_gene: TRBJ2-5
abundance: .
v_gene: TRBV4-2
d_gene: .
CDR3nt: TGTGCCAGCAGCCAAGATCTCGAGGGTGCGGAGACCCAGTACTTC
CDR3aa: CASSQDLEGAETQYF

len: 16
j_gene: TRBJ2-3
abundance: .
v_gene: TRBV4-1
d_gene: .
CDR3nt: TGCGCCAGCAGCCAACATGTTTGGAGAAGCACAGATACGCAGTATTTT
CDR3aa: CASSQHVWRSTDTQYF

len: 14
j_gene: TRBJ2-7
abundance: .
v_gene: TRBV6-1
d_gene: TRBD2
CDR3nt: TGTGCCAGCAGTGCGGCGATCGGGAGGTACGAGCAGTACTTC
CDR3aa: CASSAAIGRYEQYF

len: 13
j_gene: TRBJ2-7
abundance: once
v_gene: TRBV2
d_gene: .
CDR3nt: TGTGCCAGCAGTGAAGTGGGTACAGGACATTGGGCCTTC
CDR3aa: CASSEVGTGHWAF

len: 14
j_gene: TRBJ2-2
abundance: few
v_gene: TRBV5-1
d_gene: TRBD1
CDR3nt: TGCGCCAGCAGCAGGGACAGGGGAACCGGGGAGCTGTTTTTT
CDR3aa: CASSRDRGTGELFF

len: 13
j_gene: TRBJ2-7
abundance: .
v_gene: TRBV5-1
d_gene: TRBD1
CDR3nt: TGCGCCAGCAGTGACCAGGGGGCTTACGAGCAGTACTTC
CDR3aa: CASSDQGAYEQYF

len: 16
j_gene: TRBJ1-3
abundance: .
v_gene: TRBV7-2
d_gene: .
CDR3nt: TGTGCCAGCAGCCGCTCCGGGACAAACTCTGGAAACACCATATATTTT
CDR3aa: CASSRSGTNSGNTIYF

len: 12
j_gene: TRBJ1-2
abundance: once
v_gene: TRBV29-1
d_gene: .
CDR3nt: TGCAGCGTCGCCTTGGACTTCTATGGCTACACCTTC
CDR3aa: CSVALDFYGYTF

len: 14
j_gene: TRBJ1-5
abundance: .
v_gene: TRBV2
d_gene: .
CDR3nt: TGTGCCAGCAGTGCTAAGAATAGCAATCAGCCCCAGCATTTT
CDR3aa: CASSAKNSNQPQHF

len: 14
j_gene: TRBJ1-2
abundance: .
v_gene: TRBV7-2
d_gene: TRBD1
CDR3nt: TGTGCCAGCAGCCCCGACAGGGGAAACTATGGCTACACCTTC
CDR3aa: CASSPDRGNYGYTF

len: 13
j_gene: TRBJ2-4
abundance: .
v_gene: TRBV4-1
d_gene: .
CDR3nt: TGCGCCAGCAGCCACCCTGGGGGGAACATTCAGTACTTC
CDR3aa: CASSHPGGNIQYF

len: 13
j_gene: TRBJ1-2
abundance: .
v_gene: TRBV28
d_gene: .
CDR3nt: TGTGCCAGCAGTTTACCAGAACCCTATGGCTACACCTTC
CDR3aa: CASSLPEPYGYTF

len: 16
j_gene: TRBJ1-5
abundance: .
v_gene: TRBV4-1
d_gene: .
CDR3nt: TGCGCCAGCAGCCAAGATGGTCAGGGGTTCAATCAGCCCCAGCATTTT
CDR3aa: CASSQDGQGFNQPQHF

len: 15
j_gene: TRBJ1-2
abundance: .
v_gene: TRBV30
d_gene: TRBD1
CDR3nt: TGTGCCTGGACCCGTCGGACAGGACTTAACTATGGCTACACCTTC
CDR3aa: CAWTRRTGLNYGYTF

len: 13
j_gene: TRBJ1-2
abundance: .
v_gene: TRBV2
d_gene: .
CDR3nt: TGTGCCAGCAGTGCCGCCGGGAGCTATGGCTACACCTTC
CDR3aa: CASSAAGSYGYTF

len: 12
j_gene: TRBJ1-1
abundance: .
v_gene: TRBV7-9
d_gene: .
CDR3nt: TGTGCCAGCAGCAAGACAACGCGTGAGGCTTTCTTT
CDR3aa: CASSKTTREAFF

len: 15
j_gene: TRBJ2-5
abundance: few
v_gene: TRBV2
d_gene: TRBD2
CDR3nt: TGTGCCAGCGCGACTACTAGCGGATTCCAAGAGACCCAGTACTTC
CDR3aa: CASATTSGFQETQYF

len: 14
j_gene: TRBJ2-1
abundance: once
v_gene: TRBV2
d_gene: TRBD2
CDR3nt: TGTGCCAGCAGTGAGACTAGCGTGTACAATGAGCAGTTCTTC
CDR3aa: CASSETSVYNEQFF

len: 12
j_gene: TRBJ2-3
abundance: .
v_gene: TRBV6-1
d_gene: .
CDR3nt: TGTGCCAGCAGTGATTACACAGATACGCAGTATTTT
CDR3aa: CASSDYTDTQYF

len: 13
j_gene: TRBJ1-2
abundance: .
v_gene: TRBV30
d_gene: .
CDR3nt: TGTGCCTGGAGTGCCCTAACAGGGCGCGGCTACACCTTC
CDR3aa: CAWSALTGRGYTF

len: 15
j_gene: TRBJ1-3
abundance: .
v_gene: TRBV19
d_gene: .
CDR3nt: TGTGCCAGTAAAGCAGGCGTAACCGCTGGAAACACCATATATTTT
CDR3aa: CASKAGVTAGNTIYF

len: 16
j_gene: TRBJ1-3
abundance: once
v_gene: TRBV7-2
d_gene: .
CDR3nt: TGTGCCAGCAGCCCAGTGGGTGCAGGACTAGGAAACACCATATATTTT
CDR3aa: CASSPVGAGLGNTIYF